The next 6 T cell receptor beta chains were all read from a single sample in a study of blood T cell repertoires in COVID-19. Some clones are missing from TCRdb's copy, which holds only in-frame ones; the method was immunoSEQ multiplex PCR. In the table there are fewer than 150,000 clones, more than 80% of which are singletons. Sequenced material: peripheral blood. These receptors all come from a woman of 80 years or more with acute or convalescent COVID-19.

The chain couples TRBV2 to TRBJ2-7; 8 bases line up with TRBD2. CDR1 is SNHLY and CDR2 is FYNNEI in the germline V gene. V shed 8 bases, J shed 8 bases, and the junction held 11 bases outside the gene matches. CDR3 length: 13 residues. For the CDR3, the DNA is TGTGCCAGCGGTCCTGAGGCGGGGGGACAGCAGTACTTC. It specifies CASGPEAGGQQYF.

The table lists this clone with a few counts. This rearrangement joins TRBV6-5 to TRBJ1-1; no definite D call. CDR1 is MNHEY and CDR2 is SVGAGI in the germline V gene. Trimming stripped 3 bases from V and 0 bases from J, with 11 bases between. This CDR3 is built from 15 residues. The CDR3 here is CASSYQPGMNTEAFF. The CDR3 DNA is TGTGCCAGCAGTTATCAACCGGGGATGAACACTGAAGCTTTCTTT.

The rearrangement links TRBV19 to TRBJ1-3; no clear D gene. V was clipped by 7 bases and J by 2 bases, with 18 bases between them. This CDR3 is built from 16 residues. Germline V gene lookup returns CDR1 LNHDA and CDR2 SQIVND (reference sequence). CDR3 sequence (DNA): TGTGCCAGTACCTCCGCGGGAGCGGGAGCTGGAAACACCATATATTTT. It is translated as CASTSAGAGAGNTIYF.

The CDR3 sequence is CASSLSPEGENEQYF. For the CDR3, the DNA is TGTGCCAGCAGCTTGAGTCCGGAGGGTGAAAACGAGCAGTACTTC. The chain carries TRBV5-4 and TRBJ2-7, with a tentative D call TRBD2 (6 bases). Germline CDR1 is SGHNT and CDR2 is YYREEE (reference sequence). V was shortened by 1 base and J by 5 bases, with 16 bases between the two germline ends. This CDR3 has 15 amino acids. Full variable domain (outside the CDR3, taken from reference TRBV5-4 and TRBJ2-7): ETGVTQSPTHLIKTRGQQVTLRCSSQSGHNTVSWYQQALGQGPQFIFQYYREEENGRGNFPPRFSGLQFPNYSSELNVNALELDDSALYLCASSLSPEGENEQYFGPGTRLTVT.

The CDR3 DNA reads as TGTGCCAGCAGCTTAGCGGGACAGGGGCGCACTGAAGCTTTCTTT. This gives the protein CASSLAGQGRTEAFF. The rearrangement joins TRBV7-9 to TRBJ1-1; 10 nucleotides agree with TRBD1. The CDR3 runs 15 residues. V lost 0 bases, J lost 4 bases, and 2 bases stayed unmatched. Germline-derived CDR1 and CDR2 are SEHNR and FQNEAQ (reference sequence).

V and J are TRBV7-2 and TRBJ2-3, with TRBD2 as a possible D gene (7 bases). The CDR3 loop spans 12 amino acids. V gave up 2 bases and J gave up 10 bases, with 10 bases separating them. Germline V lookup: CDR1 SGHTA, CDR2 FQGNSA. CDR3 DNA: TGTGCCAGCAGCTTACTGCGGGGGCCGCAGTATTTT. This translates into CASSLLRGPQYF.